This note documents a single T cell receptor beta chain sequence. Its cognate antigen has yet to be identified. Base quality data are lacking; no much larger clone is found one base away. The collaborating institutions used their own protocols to collect whole blood in K2EDTA tubes. For TCRbeta analysis, collaborators shipped samples in one of three forms: frozen whole blood, isolated PBMCs, or DNA extracted from either of those sample types. V lost 0 bases and J lost 2 bases; the stretch between them is 17 bases long. CDR1 SGHDN and CDR2 FVKESK are derived from the germline V gene. From the cysteine up to the phenylalanine, the CDR3 has a length of 17 residues. The sequence is cut down to CDR3 DNA, 51 bases in frame from base 1. TCRbeta CDR3 regions were amplified from genomic DNA by means of the immunoSEQ Assay, a bias-controlled multiplex PCR. The paper's processing steps were these. The number of nucleated cells in each sample was estimated from the amplification of reference gene primers within the assay. To quantify the absolute abundance of each unique TCRbeta CDR3 rearrangement, sequence reads were collapsed and filtered. For each sample, productive Simpson clonality was calculated by taking the square root of Simpson's diversity index across productive rearrangements. Sourced from immuneACCESS, this table was stored by TCRdb with only in-frame sequences that have V and J called. A share of the clones is absent; for the studies checked, an unresolved V gene accounts for under half, and the remainder has no known explanation. Clone size and V and J calls were adopted from that table, with D and trimming inferred from the DNA. Across this sample there are 40,000 to 50,000 clones, with around 83% seen only once. Together, the top ten hold more than 5% of the sample.

This entry belongs to a study of blood T cell repertoires in COVID-19 (dated by TCRdb to about 2020). Some background on the complete study: Samples covering the acute and convalescent phases of COVID-19 were provided by collaborators in the United States, Italy and Spain. Where available, HLA class I and class II types were obtained from metadata supplied by the sample provider rather than from assay-based typing. The sample metadata nearly always contained a de-identified subject ID, COVID-19 status, age in years and sex. Samples came from the ongoing ImmuneRACE study (first 160 participants) plus 1,254 subjects from 6 global collaborators. The dataset comprised deeply sampled blood TCRbeta repertoires from subjects exposed to, actively infected with, or recovered from COVID-19. The material from the prospective study consisted of cDNA or gDNA derived from T cells, B-cell-depleted T cells, or PBMCs. The repertoires were released in a freely available public database meant as a resource for research on the immune response to SARS-CoV-2. The study at large found these results: The quantity of clinical and demographic metadata differed by source and by participant and was supplied without curation.

The clonotype comes from a man aged 35 to 55 with active COVID-19. The rearrangement combines TRBV14 with TRBJ2-7; a weak D assignment points to TRBD1 (6 bases agree). Sequencing was done on a sample of peripheral blood. This receptor carries the CDR3 CASSQDYLGDRTYEQYF. The sequence in DNA is TGTGCCAGCAGCCAAGATTACCTGGGAGACAGGACCTACGAGCAGTACTTC. The reference TRBV14 and TRBJ2-7 proteins fill in what lies around the CDR3, so the full variable domain reads EAGVTQFPSHSVIEKGQTVTLRCDPISGHDNLYWYRRVMGKEIKFLLHFVKESKQDESGMPNNRFLAERTGGTYSTLKVQPAELEDSGVYFCASSQDYLGDRTYEQYFGPGTRLTVT.